This TCR beta chain was obtained from a study of blood T cell repertoires in COVID-19. TCRdb's table, derived via immunoSEQ multiplex PCR, lists solely in-frame clones and lacks some. The sample shows about 340,000 clones, roughly 90% of them seen only once. Clinical history as reported by participants underpinned cohort assignment. Trimming took 6 bases from V and 1 from J, leaving 9 bases between them. In germline, CDR1 is MDHEN, CDR2 SYDVKM. The CDR3 sequence is 13 residues long. The gene calls are TRBV28 and TRBJ1-1, with a tentative D call TRBD1 (5 bases). Sequenced sample: PBMCs or T cells enriched from blood (not recorded which). This TCR derives from a woman aged 30 to 39 who had recovered from COVID-19. CDR3 protein: CASRPGQNTEAFF. The CDR3 DNA reads as TGTGCCAGCAGGCCCGGACAGAACACTGAAGCTTTCTTT. Combining the CDR3 with reference TRBV28 and TRBJ1-1 gives the whole variable domain DVKVTQSSRYLVKRTGEKVFLECVQDMDHENMFWYRQDPGLGLRLIYFSYDVKMKEKGDIPEGYSVSREKKERFSLILESASTNQTSMYLCASRPGQNTEAFFGQGTRLTVV.